The T cell receptor beta chain under discussion was sequenced for a study of beta chain features in type 1 diabetes. About the study: Approximately 100 million sorted cells were examined across all samples. General study results and limits: Researchers reported that naive, central memory and Treg TCRB repertoires appeared more similar in patients than in healthy donors. Resolution of whether HLA type affects TCRB rearrangement was not achieved here. Patients with Type 1 diabetes showed moderately but significantly shorter TCRB CDR3s in all four CD4+ subsets.

This clone was counted many times. The antigen is not known. The investigators reverse transcribed all of the isolated RNA, so they sequenced expressed TCRB transcripts. Repertoires were generated with immunoSEQ multiplex PCR, while TCRdb's copy carries only in-frame clones and drops some. The data contain 95,000 to 150,000 clones, about 18% of them singletons. This CDR3 region has 17 residues. The sample was central memory CD4+ T cells from blood. The V gene is TRBV21-1, the J gene TRBJ2-5; the listed D gene, TRBD2, was not tested against the DNA. TRBV21-1 is recorded as a pseudogene. This clonotype was sampled from a man between 18 and 29 years old with type 1 diabetes. The CDR3, as DNA: TGTGCCAGAACCCTCCCTAGGAGCGGCACAGACCAAGAGACCCAGTACTTC. Protein sequence: CARTLPRSGTDQETQYF.